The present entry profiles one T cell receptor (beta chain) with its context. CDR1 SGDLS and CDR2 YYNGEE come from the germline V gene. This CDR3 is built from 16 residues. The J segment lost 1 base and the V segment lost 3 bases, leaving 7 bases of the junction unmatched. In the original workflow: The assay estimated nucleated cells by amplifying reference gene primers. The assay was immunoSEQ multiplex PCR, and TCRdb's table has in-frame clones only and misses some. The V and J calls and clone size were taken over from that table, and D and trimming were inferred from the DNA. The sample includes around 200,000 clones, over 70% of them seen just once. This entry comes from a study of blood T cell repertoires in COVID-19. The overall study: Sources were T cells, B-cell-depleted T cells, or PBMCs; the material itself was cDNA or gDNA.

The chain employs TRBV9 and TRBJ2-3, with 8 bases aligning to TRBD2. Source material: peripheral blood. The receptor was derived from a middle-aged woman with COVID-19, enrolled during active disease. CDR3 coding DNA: TGTGCCAGCAGCGCAGGACTAGCTCGGGGCACAGATACGCAGTATTTT. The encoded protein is CASSAGLARGTDTQYF.